This T cell receptor (beta chain) is from a study of shared clonotypes between healthy human individuals. Study observations and caveats: Some naive CD4 clonotypes, roughly 4.5%, turned up in common across several donors. Naive subsets generally had larger estimated richness than memory subsets.

Clones were sequenced by immunoSEQ multiplex PCR, and TCRdb holds only the in-frame ones, with some missing. This repertoire shows under 1 million clones, 96% found once; its top ten account for under 0.25%. This clone was seen once. Its cognate antigen is unknown. Positively selected for CCR7, the CD45RO-negative cells used as naive CD8 cells excluded terminally differentiated effector memory CD45RA+ cells. The donors, healthy adults who were HIV-negative, had experienced no recent acute infections or vaccinations. Trimming took 7 bases from V and 4 from J; bases not matched to a gene: 14. The CDR3 runs to 16 residues. In germline, CDR1 is SGHAT, CDR2 FQNNGV.

The chain recombines TRBV11-2 with TRBJ2-3; TRBD1 matches at 7 bases. The sequence derives from a man aged 25-45 years in good health. Sequenced sample: naive CD8+ T cells sorted from blood. The CDR3 here is CASTPFVTGVADTQYF. The CDR3 DNA follows: TGTGCCAGCACCCCCTTTGTCACAGGGGTGGCAGATACGCAGTATTTT.